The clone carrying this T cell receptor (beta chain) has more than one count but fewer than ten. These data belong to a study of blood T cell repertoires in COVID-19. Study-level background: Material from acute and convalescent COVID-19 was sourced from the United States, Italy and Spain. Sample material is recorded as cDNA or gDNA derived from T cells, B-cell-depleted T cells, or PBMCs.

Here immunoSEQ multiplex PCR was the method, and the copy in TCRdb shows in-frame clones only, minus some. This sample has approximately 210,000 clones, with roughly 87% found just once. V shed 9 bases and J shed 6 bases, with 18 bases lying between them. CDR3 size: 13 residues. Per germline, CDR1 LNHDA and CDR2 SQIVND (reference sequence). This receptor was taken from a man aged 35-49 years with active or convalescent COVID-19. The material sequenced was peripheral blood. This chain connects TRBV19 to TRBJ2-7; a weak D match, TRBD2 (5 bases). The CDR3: CASTGFGKGEQYF. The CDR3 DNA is TGTGCCAGCACGGGGTTCGGGAAGGGCGAGCAGTACTTC.